The T cell receptor beta chain described here comes from a study of blood T cell repertoires in COVID-19. The germline gives CDR1 KGHDR, CDR2 SFDVKD. The CDR3 covers 13 residues. Trimming took off 5 bases at V and 7 bases at J, with 11 bases between the two ends. Participants were aged roughly 18 to 90 years from about 25 US areas. Self-reported history from a screening survey and questionnaire set each donor's cohort. Two consecutive negative NP/OP PCR tests, clearance, or resolved symptoms defined Cohort 3 recovery. Per the study methods: Reference gene primer amplification gave nucleated cell count estimates. Clones were read by immunoSEQ multiplex PCR, and TCRdb kept only the in-frame ones, dropping some. Clone size and the V and J calls come from that table; the DNA yielded D and trimming. The table has approximately 220,000 clones, 80% to 85% seen once; the top ten hold roughly 6.2%.

Material for sequencing was PBMCs or T cells enriched from blood (not recorded which). The V call is TRBV24-1, the J call TRBJ1-5, with D possibly being TRBD1 (5 bases). The TCR was taken from a woman aged 40 to 50 who had recovered from COVID-19. The CDR3 reads CATSAGKGQPQHF. CDR3 sequence (DNA): TGTGCCACCAGTGCAGGGAAAGGGCAGCCCCAGCATTTT.